This TCR beta chain was documented in a study of regulatory T cells in long-lasting Graves disease. Study-level background: Recently diagnosed Graves' patients had received antithyroid drugs for under 3 months.

The CDR3 is 12 amino acids. Looked up from germline, CDR1 is SGHTA and CDR2 is FQGNSA. V dropped 5 bases and J dropped 2 bases, with 6 bases sitting between them. This clonotype showed up many times. Arm-PCR of CDR3 regions with iRepertoire HTBI primers generated TCR beta libraries. In the original analysis: Among the samples, around 61 TRBV and 14 to 15 TRBJ segments were identified. TCRdb independently ran MiXCR on the multiplex PCR reads; one entry per CDR3 protein. TCRdb, not the original authors, processed these V and J calls. The sample has more than 300,000 distinct CDR3 sequences, 12% seen once; the top ten hold about 20%. The time point here: newly diagnosed GD, antithyroid drugs for less than 3 months. Construction of the TCR library relied on RNA isolated from PBMCs. The sample was also linked to a second study, of T cells in Graves' hyperthyroidism and ophthalmopathy. Turning to that study: The patients, who ranged from 18 to 65 in age, presented with newly diagnosed hyperthyroidism lasting under 2 months.

The chain is built from TRBV7-2 and TRBJ1-1; D gene uncertain. The receptor was derived from a woman aged 18 to 35 with Graves disease. Here the sequenced sample was peripheral blood mononuclear cells (PBMCs), taken at new diagnosis, from a patient treated with antithyroid drugs. CDR3 protein: CASSLFNTEAFF. Here the CDR3 DNA reads TGTGCCAGCAGCCTTTTTAACACTGAAGCTTTCTTT.